This passage covers 5 T cell receptor beta chains from one sample sequenced in a study of T cell responses to AZD1222 COVID-19 vaccine listed by TCRdb under 2021. This specimen's time point label, per the study, means: baseline before first vaccination. Libraries came from the immunoSEQ multiplex PCR assay. Imported from immuneACCESS, the table was reduced by TCRdb to in-frame sequences with V and J called. These copies leave out some clones; in studies compared against another copy, an unresolved V gene accounts for under half, and the cause of the remainder is not known. The sample includes 200,000 or so clones, with 90% to 95% observed a single time. Roughly 8.4% of the sample comes from the top ten. This sample comprised peripheral blood, obtained on day 0 of AZD1222 vaccination. The receptors derive from an adult in good health.

Comment on this clone: The same CDR3 also results from other DNA sequences found in this sample. This chain links TRBV12-3 or TRBV12-4 with TRBJ2-7; D remains unclear. CDR3 size: 12 residues. Deletions cut 5 bases from V and 0 bases from J, with 5 bases between. CDR3 coding DNA: TGTGCCAGCAGTCTAGGCTCCTACGAGCAGTACTTC. Translated, it gives CASSLGSYEQYF.

Here the CDR3 DNA reads TGTGCCAGCAGAAGAATGGGGGAAGAGACCCAGTACTTC. This gives the protein CASRRMGEETQYF. The chain has TRBV7-9 and TRBJ2-5, with D tentatively TRBD1 or TRBD2 (5 bases each). Germline lookup yields CDR1 SEHNR and CDR2 FQNEAQ (reference sequence). This CDR3 has 13 amino acids. The ends were cut back, 6 bases at V and 3 bases at J, with 11 bases in the middle.

The chain links TRBV7-9 to TRBJ2-2, with TRBD2 matching 7 bases. Trimming at V came to 5 bases and at J to 4 bases, leaving 10 bases not matched to a gene. This CDR3 has 16 residues. Germline CDR1 is SEHNR and CDR2 is FQNEAQ (reference sequence). Here the CDR3 DNA reads TGTGCCAGCAGCCCCCCTGGCGGGAGTGTCACCGGGGAGCTGTTTTTT. Translation: CASSPPGGSVTGELFF.

This chain uses TRBV7-2 with TRBJ2-5; a weak D match, TRBD1 (5 bases). V was shortened by 1 base and J by 1 base, with 7 bases between the two germline ends. The length of the CDR3 is 14 residues. Germline values: CDR1 SGHTA, CDR2 FQGNSA. As DNA, the CDR3 is TGTGCCAGCAGCTTAGTGGGGCTCCAAGAGACCCAGTACTTC. Protein product: CASSLVGLQETQYF. Based on the CDR3 plus reference TRBV7-2 and TRBJ2-5, the full variable domain is GAGVSQSPSNKVTEKGKDVELRCDPISGHTALYWYRQSLGQGLEFLIYFQGNSAPDKSGLPSDRFSAERTGGSVSTLTIQRTQQEDSAVYLCASSLVGLQETQYFGPGTRLLVL.

The sample holds a few counts of this clone. The chain recombines TRBV2 with TRBJ2-2; D uncertain. This CDR3 has 14 amino acids. The germline V gene encodes CDR1 SNHLY and CDR2 FYNNEI. V dropped 5 bases and J dropped 3 bases, with 10 bases sitting between them. CDR3: CASSSRQYTGELFF. Written as DNA, the CDR3 is TGTGCCAGCAGTTCGCGACAATACACCGGGGAGCTGTTTTTT.